Below are 4 T cell receptor beta chains sequenced from a single sample in a study of T cells after yellow fever vaccination. Via MiXCR, TCRdb re-called the 5' RACE reads, giving one row per CDR3 protein. Among some 600,000 distinct CDR3 sequences, 9% to 15% were seen once, and the ten largest hold 15%. This material consisted of PBMCs, taken on the day of the yellow fever booster vaccination. The receptors were gathered from a man under 40 who received the YFV17D yellow fever vaccine.

The chain employs TRBV29-1 and TRBJ2-3; TRBD2 matches at 8 bases. Unmatched junction bases numbered 6, after V lost 4 bases and J lost 0 bases. Per germline, CDR1 SQVTM and CDR2 ANQGSEA. This CDR3 has 15 amino acids. The CDR3 here is CSVVPSGFSTDTQYF. CDR3 nucleotide sequence: TGCAGCGTTGTGCCTAGCGGGTTTAGCACAGATACGCAGTATTTT.

The V call is TRBV10-3, the J call TRBJ2-7, with D possibly matching TRBD2 (5 bases). The CDR3 loop spans 15 amino acids. Germline V CDR1 and CDR2: ENHRY, SYGVKD. The V gene lost 0 bases and the J gene lost 5 bases, with 14 bases spanning the gap. The CDR3 reads CAISESVVGVNEQYF. DNA of the CDR3: TGTGCCATCAGTGAGTCCGTGGTGGGAGTCAACGAGCAGTACTTC.

In nucleotides, the CDR3 is TGTGCCACCAGTGATCCCGGGCGGGAGGGCACAGATACGCAGTATTTT. Translating it yields CATSDPGREGTDTQYF. This sequence joins TRBV24-1 and TRBJ2-3; TRBD2 agrees at 8 bases. This CDR3 spans 16 amino acids. Germline lookup yields CDR1 KGHDR and CDR2 SFDVKD. V shed 3 bases and J 1 base; nucleotides not matched to a gene: 5.

This clonotype was seen a few times. The chain combines TRBV7-2 with TRBJ2-1, with D perhaps TRBD2 (5 bases). The length of the CDR3 is 14 residues. V dropped 3 bases and J dropped 3 bases, with 9 bases sitting between them. Per the germline V gene, CDR1 is SGHTA and CDR2 is FQGNSA. CDR3 sequence: CASSFKLGYNEQFF. CDR3 nucleotide sequence: TGTGCCAGCAGCTTTAAACTAGGCTACAATGAGCAGTTCTTC.